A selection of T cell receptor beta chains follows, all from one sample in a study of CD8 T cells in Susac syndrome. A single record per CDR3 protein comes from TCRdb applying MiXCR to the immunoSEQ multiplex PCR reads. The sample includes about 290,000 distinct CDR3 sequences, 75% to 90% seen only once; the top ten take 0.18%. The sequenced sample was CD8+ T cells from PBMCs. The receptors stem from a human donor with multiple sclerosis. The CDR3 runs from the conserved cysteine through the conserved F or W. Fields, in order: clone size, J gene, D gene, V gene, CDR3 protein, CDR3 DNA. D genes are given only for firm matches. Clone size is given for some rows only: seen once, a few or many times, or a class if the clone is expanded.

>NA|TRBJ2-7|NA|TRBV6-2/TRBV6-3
CASSLPRLDPSYEQYF
TGTGCCAGCAGTTTACCCCGACTTGACCCCTCCTACGAGCAGTACTTC
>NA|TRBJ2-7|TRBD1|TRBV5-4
CASRRTGGPGEQYF
TGTGCCAGCAGGAGGACAGGGGGCCCGGGGGAGCAGTACTTC
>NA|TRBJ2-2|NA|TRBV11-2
CASSLVAARMSNTGELFF
TGTGCCAGCAGCTTAGTCGCAGCCAGAATGTCGAACACCGGGGAGCTGTTTTTT
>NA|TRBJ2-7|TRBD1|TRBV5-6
CASSTGQSSYEQYF
TGTGCCAGCAGCACGGGACAGTCCTCCTACGAGCAGTACTTC
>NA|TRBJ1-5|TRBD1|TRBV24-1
CATSDRNYRGDNQPQHF
TGTGCCACCAGTGACCGTAATTACAGGGGGGATAATCAGCCCCAGCATTTT
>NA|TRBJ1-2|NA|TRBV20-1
CSARESGHGYTF
TGCAGTGCTAGAGAGTCAGGGCATGGCTACACCTTC
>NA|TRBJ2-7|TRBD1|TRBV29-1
CSAYSGTGVYEQYF
TGCAGCGCCTACTCCGGGACAGGGGTCTACGAGCAGTACTTC
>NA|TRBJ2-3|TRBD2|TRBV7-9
CASSPGLAVWDTQYF
TGTGCCAGCAGCCCGGGACTAGCGGTTTGGGATACGCAGTATTTT
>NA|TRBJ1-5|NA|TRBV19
CASGQMINNQPQHF
TGTGCCAGTGGACAGATGATAAACAATCAGCCCCAGCATTTT
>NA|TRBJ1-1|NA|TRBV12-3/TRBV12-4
CASRHIGPQLIEAFF
TGTGCCAGCAGACACATTGGACCGCAGCTAATTGAAGCTTTCTTT
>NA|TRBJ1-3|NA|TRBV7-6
CASSLWVAGNTIYF
TGTGCCAGCAGCTTATGGGTGGCCGGAAACACCATATATTTT
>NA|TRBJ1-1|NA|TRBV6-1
CASRGIGPNQGSTEAFF
TGTGCCAGCAGGGGAATAGGGCCTAATCAAGGGAGCACTGAAGCTTTCTTT
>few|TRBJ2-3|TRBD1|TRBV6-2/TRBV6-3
CASSYPADRVDTQYF
TGTGCCAGCAGTTACCCCGCGGACAGGGTAGATACGCAGTATTTT
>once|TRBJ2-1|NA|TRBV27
CASSKQRDYNEQFF
TGTGCCAGCAGTAAACAGAGGGACTACAATGAGCAGTTCTTC
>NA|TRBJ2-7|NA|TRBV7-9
CASSLVVGEGEQYF
TGTGCCAGCAGCTTAGTGGTGGGAGAAGGTGAGCAGTACTTC
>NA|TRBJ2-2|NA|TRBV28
CASSFGLFTGELFF
TGTGCCAGCAGTTTTGGACTTTTCACCGGGGAGCTGTTTTTT
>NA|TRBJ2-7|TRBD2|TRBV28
CASSTLAEGNSYEQYF
TGTGCCAGCAGTACTCTAGCGGAGGGGAACTCCTACGAGCAGTACTTC
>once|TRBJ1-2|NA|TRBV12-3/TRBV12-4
CASSLATGGYGYTF
TGTGCCAGCAGTTTAGCTACGGGGGGTTATGGCTACACCTTC
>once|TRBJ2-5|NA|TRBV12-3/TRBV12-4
CASSAVAPTQETQYF
TGTGCCAGCAGTGCCGTTGCACCGACCCAAGAGACCCAGTACTTC
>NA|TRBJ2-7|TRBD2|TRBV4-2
CASSQEASGSSYEQYF
TGTGCCAGCAGCCAAGAAGCTAGCGGGAGTTCCTACGAGCAGTACTTC
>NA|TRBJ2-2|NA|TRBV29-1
CSVTGGGELFF
TGCAGCGTTACTGGGGGCGGGGAGCTGTTTTTT
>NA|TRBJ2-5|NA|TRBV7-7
CASSSSVQWGETQYF
TGTGCTAGCAGCTCTTCCGTACAGTGGGGGGAGACCCAGTACTTC
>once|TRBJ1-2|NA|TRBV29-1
CSVEGQGSYGYTF
TGCAGCGTTGAGGGGCAGGGTTCTTATGGCTACACCTTC
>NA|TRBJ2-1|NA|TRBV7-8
CASSLDWGARNEQFF
TGTGCCAGCAGCTTAGATTGGGGGGCGCGTAATGAGCAGTTCTTC
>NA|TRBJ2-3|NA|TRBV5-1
CASRADSSTDTQYF
TGCGCCAGCAGGGCAGACTCAAGCACAGATACGCAGTATTTT
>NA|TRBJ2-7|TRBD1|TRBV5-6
CASSLRQGRLFYEQYF
TGTGCCAGCAGCTTGAGACAGGGCCGATTATTTTACGAGCAGTACTTC
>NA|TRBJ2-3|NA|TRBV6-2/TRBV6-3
CASSQGPDTQYF
TGTGCCAGCAGTCAGGGTCCAGATACGCAGTATTTT
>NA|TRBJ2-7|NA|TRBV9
CASSEEGSRDYEQYF
TGTGCCAGCAGCGAAGAGGGAAGCAGGGACTACGAGCAGTACTTC
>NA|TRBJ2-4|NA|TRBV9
CASSVGAGTQNIQYF
TGTGCCAGCAGCGTAGGGGCGGGAACGCAAAACATTCAGTACTTC
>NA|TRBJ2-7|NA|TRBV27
CASSLGPDNEQYF
TGTGCCAGCAGTTTAGGACCGGATAACGAGCAGTACTTC
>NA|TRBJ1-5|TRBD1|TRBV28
CASSPPGQISNQPQHF
TGTGCCAGCAGTCCGCCGGGACAGATAAGCAATCAGCCCCAGCATTTT
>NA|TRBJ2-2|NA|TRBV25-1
CASSEGGHSGELFF
TGTGCCAGCAGTGAAGGGGGACACAGTGGGGAGCTGTTTTTT
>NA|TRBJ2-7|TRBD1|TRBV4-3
CASSPATGAYEQYF
TGCGCCAGCAGCCCGGCCACAGGGGCCTACGAGCAGTACTTC
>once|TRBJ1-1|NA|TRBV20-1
CSAREDRGRRTEAFF
TGCAGTGCTAGAGAGGACCGGGGCAGAAGGACTGAAGCTTTCTTT
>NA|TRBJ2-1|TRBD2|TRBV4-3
CASSQDLAGYLDNEQFF
TGCGCCAGCAGCCAAGACCTAGCGGGATACTTAGACAATGAGCAGTTCTTC
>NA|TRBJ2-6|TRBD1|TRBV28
CASSAHRGSRSGANVLTF
TGTGCCAGCAGTGCCCACAGGGGCTCCCGCTCTGGGGCCAACGTCCTGACTTTC
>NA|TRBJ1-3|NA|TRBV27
CASSFGGSGNTIYF
TGTGCCAGCAGTTTTGGCGGATCTGGAAACACCATATATTTT
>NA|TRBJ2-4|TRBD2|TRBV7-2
CASSLGWAGGVKNIQYF
TGTGCCAGCAGCTTAGGTTGGGCGGGAGGGGTCAAAAACATTCAGTACTTC
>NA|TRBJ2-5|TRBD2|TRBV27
CASSGLAGVRTQYF
TGTGCCAGCAGCGGACTAGCGGGGGTCAGGACCCAGTACTTC
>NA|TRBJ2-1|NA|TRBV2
CASSEWELDNEQFF
TGTGCCAGCAGTGAATGGGAGCTTGACAATGAGCAGTTCTTC
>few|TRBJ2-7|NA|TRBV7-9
CASSPRQVTYEQYF
TGTGCCAGCAGCCCCCGACAGGTTACCTACGAGCAGTACTTC
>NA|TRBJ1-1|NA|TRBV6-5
CASSYAGTTGGSTEAFF
TGTGCCAGCAGTTATGCGGGAACGACGGGGGGGTCGACTGAAGCTTTCTTT
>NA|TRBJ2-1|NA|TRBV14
CASSQEGGVTEQFF
TGTGCCAGCAGCCAAGAAGGAGGGGTGACGGAGCAGTTCTTC
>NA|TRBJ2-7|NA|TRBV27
CASSEPTDRGPREQYF
TGTGCCAGCAGCGAACCGACCGACAGAGGGCCTCGTGAGCAGTACTTC
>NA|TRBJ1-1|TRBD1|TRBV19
CASSMGTVYEAFF
TGTGCCAGTAGTATGGGGACAGTTTATGAAGCTTTCTTT
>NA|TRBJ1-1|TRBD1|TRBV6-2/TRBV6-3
CASSYYRGGTEAFF
TGTGCCAGCAGTTACTACAGGGGAGGGACTGAAGCTTTCTTT
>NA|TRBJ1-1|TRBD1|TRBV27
CASSWAGGSPEAFF
TGTGCCAGCAGTTGGGCAGGGGGGTCACCTGAAGCTTTCTTT
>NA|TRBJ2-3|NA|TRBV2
CASSRASDPQYF
TGTGCCAGCAGTAGAGCTAGCGACCCGCAGTATTTT
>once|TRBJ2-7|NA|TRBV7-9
CASSALPSTPHEQYF
TGTGCCAGCAGCGCCTTACCTAGCACCCCCCACGAGCAGTACTTC
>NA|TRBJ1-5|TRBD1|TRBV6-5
CASKKQGAGQPQHF
TGTGCCAGCAAGAAACAGGGGGCGGGTCAGCCCCAGCATTTT
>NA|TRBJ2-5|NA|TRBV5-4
CASSLFGGRETQYF
TGTGCCAGCAGCTTGTTCGGGGGGCGCGAGACCCAGTACTTC
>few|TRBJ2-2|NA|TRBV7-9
CASSYAGELFF
TGTGCCAGCAGCTATGCCGGGGAGCTGTTTTTT